This T cell receptor beta chain was profiled in a study of blood T cell repertoires in COVID-19. For the study at large: The United States, Italy and Spain were the sources of the acute and convalescent COVID-19 samples. PBMCs, B-cell-depleted T cells, or T cells were the source of the cDNA or gDNA that made up the material.

V lost 2 bases and J 3 bases, leaving 12 bases between the germline ends. The CDR3 is 14 residues long. Germline V gives CDR1 SGHRS, CDR2 YFSETQ. Authors' processing steps: Quantification of nucleated cells was approximated via reference gene primer amplification. Clones were read by immunoSEQ multiplex PCR, and TCRdb kept only the in-frame ones, dropping some. D and trimming come from the DNA, and the V and J calls and clone size come from that table. This sample yields over 250,000 clones, of which approximately 89% are seen a single time; 2.2% belongs to the top ten. The sequence derives from a woman in her twenties or thirties with COVID-19, enrolled during active disease. Sequences were obtained from peripheral blood. The chain carries TRBV5-1 and TRBJ2-7, with a weak D call TRBD1 (6 bases). The CDR3 is CASSLLTGNYEQYF. CDR3 bases: TGCGCCAGCAGCTTACTTACAGGGAACTACGAGCAGTACTTC.